This TCR beta chain was identified in a study of Graves' ophthalmopathy and Graves' hyperthyroidism. General observations from the study: A model built from 13 signatures distinguished ophthalmopathy from stable hyperthyroidism with approximately 90% sensitivity and approximately 80% specificity.

V shed 4 bases and J 5 bases; nucleotides not matched to a gene: 8. The germline V gene has CDR1 SEHNR and CDR2 FQNEAQ (reference sequence). The CDR3 consists of 16 residues. Transcripts of RNA were the source for amplifying TCR beta CDR3 regions. HTBI primers were employed in first-round RT-PCR, then a second-round multiplex PCR followed. TCRdb fed the multiplex PCR reads into MiXCR, producing one record per CDR3 protein. The sample consists of almost 750,000 distinct CDR3 sequences, around 40% of them appearing once. Comment on this clonotype: What it binds is unknown.

It was on clinical symptoms, serum thyroxine, TRAb, thyroid ultrasound and orbital computed tomography that diagnosis relied. The receptor comes from an adult man with Graves' ophthalmopathy. The chain is built from TRBV7-9 and TRBJ2-5; TRBD2 aligns across 12 bases. The sequenced sample consisted of peripheral blood. CDR3 DNA sequence: TGTGCCAGCAGCTCGATCGGACTAGCGGGATGGGAGACCCAGTACTTC. Encoded protein: CASSSIGLAGWETQYF. Variable domain in full (rest from reference TRBV7-9 and TRBJ2-5): DTGVSQNPRHKITKRGQNVTFRCDPISEHNRLYWYRQTLGQGPEFLTYFQNEAQLEKSRLLSDRFSAERPKGSFSTLEIQRTEQGDSAMYLCASSSIGLAGWETQYFGPGTRLLVL.